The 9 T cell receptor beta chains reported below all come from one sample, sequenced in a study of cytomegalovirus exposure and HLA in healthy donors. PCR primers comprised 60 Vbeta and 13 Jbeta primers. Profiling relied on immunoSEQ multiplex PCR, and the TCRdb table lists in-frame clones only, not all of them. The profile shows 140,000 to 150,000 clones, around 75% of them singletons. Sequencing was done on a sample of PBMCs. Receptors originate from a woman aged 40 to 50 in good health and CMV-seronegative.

The CDR3 here is CASSPTGVYEQYF. DNA for the CDR3: TGTGCCAGTAGTCCGACAGGGGTCTACGAGCAGTACTTC. The rearrangement links TRBV19 to TRBJ2-7; 8 bases match TRBD1. Losses at the gene ends were 5 bases for V and 3 bases for J; bases not matched to a gene: 3. The CDR3 covers 13 residues. Germline V gene data show CDR1 as LNHDA and CDR2 as SQIVND (reference sequence).

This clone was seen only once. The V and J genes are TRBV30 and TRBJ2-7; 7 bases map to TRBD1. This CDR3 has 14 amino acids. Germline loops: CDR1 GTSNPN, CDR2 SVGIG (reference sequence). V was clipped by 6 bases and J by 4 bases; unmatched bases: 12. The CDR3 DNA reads TGTGCCTGCCGGACCGACAGGGAAGCTTACGAGCAGTACTTC. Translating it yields CACRTDREAYEQYF.

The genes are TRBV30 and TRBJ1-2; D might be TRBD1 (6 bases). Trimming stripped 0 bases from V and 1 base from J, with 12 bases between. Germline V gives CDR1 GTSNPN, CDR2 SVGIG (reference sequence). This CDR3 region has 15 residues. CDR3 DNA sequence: TGTGCCTGGAGTGTCCTAGGACAGATTAACTATGGCTACACCTTC. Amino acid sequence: CAWSVLGQINYGYTF.

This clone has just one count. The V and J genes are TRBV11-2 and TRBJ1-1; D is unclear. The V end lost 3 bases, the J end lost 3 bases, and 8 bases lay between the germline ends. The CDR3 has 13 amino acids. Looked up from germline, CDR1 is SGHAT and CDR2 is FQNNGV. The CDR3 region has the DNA TGTGCCAGCAGCTTGACCCGGGACACTGAAGCTTTCTTT. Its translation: CASSLTRDTEAFF.

The CDR3 region is CASSIPLKAGLNTEAFF. The DNA for the CDR3 is TGTGCCAGTAGTATCCCCCTCAAGGCAGGGTTGAACACTGAAGCTTTCTTT. The chain links TRBV19 to TRBJ1-1, with D tentatively TRBD1 (5 bases). Trimming pared 3 bases from V and 0 bases from J, leaving 17 bases between. The germline V gene encodes CDR1 LNHDA and CDR2 SQIVND (reference sequence). There are 17 residues in the CDR3.

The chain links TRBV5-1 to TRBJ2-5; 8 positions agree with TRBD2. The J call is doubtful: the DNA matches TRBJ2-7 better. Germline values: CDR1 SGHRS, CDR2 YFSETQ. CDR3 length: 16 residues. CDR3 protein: CASSLTARGGSYEQYF. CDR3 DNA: TGCGCCAGCAGCTTGACTGCACGGGGGGGGTCCTACGAGCAGTACTTC.

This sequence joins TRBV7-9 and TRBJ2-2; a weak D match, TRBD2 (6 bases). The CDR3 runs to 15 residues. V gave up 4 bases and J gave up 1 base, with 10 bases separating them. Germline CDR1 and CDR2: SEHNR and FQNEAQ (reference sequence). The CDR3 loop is CASSSRDWNTGELFF. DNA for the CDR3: TGTGCCAGCAGCTCCCGGGACTGGAACACCGGGGAGCTGTTTTTT.

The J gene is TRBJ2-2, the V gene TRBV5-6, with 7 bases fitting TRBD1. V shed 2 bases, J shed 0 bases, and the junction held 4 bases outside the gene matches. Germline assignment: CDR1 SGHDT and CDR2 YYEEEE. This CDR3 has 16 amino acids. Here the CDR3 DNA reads TGTGCCAGCAGCTTAGACGGGACAGCGAACACCGGGGAGCTGTTTTTT. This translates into CASSLDGTANTGELFF.

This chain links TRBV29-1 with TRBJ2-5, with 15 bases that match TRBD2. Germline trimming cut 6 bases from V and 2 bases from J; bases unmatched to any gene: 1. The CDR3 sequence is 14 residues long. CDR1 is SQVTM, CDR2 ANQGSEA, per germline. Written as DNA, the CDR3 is TGCAGCGTAGGACTAGCGGGGGGGCAAGAGACCCAGTACTTC. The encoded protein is CSVGLAGGQETQYF. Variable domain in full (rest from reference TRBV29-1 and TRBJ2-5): SAVISQKPSRDICQRGTSLTIQCQVDSQVTMMFWYRQQPGQSLTLIATANQGSEATYESGFVIDKFPISRPNLTFSTLTVSNMSPEDSSIYLCSVGLAGGQETQYFGPGTRLLVL.